Following are 28 T cell receptor beta chains from one sample sequenced in a study of CD8 T cells in ankylosing spondylitis (dated by TCRdb to about 2017). The library was made by 5' RACE. Sequencing was performed on an Illumina HiSeq 2500. TCRdb took the public reads, trimmed them with fastp at Q25, ran MiXCR for clone calling and kept in-frame beta chains. Every distinct CDR3 protein forms one entry, paired with its most common genes and DNA. The sample yields more than 650,000 distinct CDR3 sequences; approximately 10% were counted once. The ten largest clones capture 0.45% to 0.6% of the sample. Their recognized antigens are unknown. What the research found in general, with its limitations: A TCR beta motif of fewer than 10 highly homologous amino acid variants appeared characteristic of blood from ankylosing spondylitis patients.

The sequencing input was blood, either unsorted or a sorted T cell fraction (not recorded which). The origin of the receptors is a male donor with ankylosing spondylitis.

This clonotype was counted many times. J is TRBJ2-2 and V is TRBV29-1, with 7 bases lining up with TRBD2. The germline V gene encodes CDR1 SQVTM and CDR2 ANQGSEA. There are 15 residues in the CDR3. The ends lost 4 bases at V and 1 base at J; junction bases unmatched: 6. The CDR3 is CSVAGRGENTGELFF. CDR3 sequence (DNA): TGCAGCGTTGCGGGACGGGGGGAGAACACCGGGGAGCTGTTTTTT.

In this sample, this clonotype turned up a few times. Written as DNA, the CDR3 is TGTGCCGTTAAGGGCGGGAGCGATCAGCCCCAGCATTTT. It specifies CAVKGGSDQPQHF. The rearrangement uses TRBV6-6 and TRBJ1-5; D remains unclear. CDR3 length: 13 residues. Trimming shortened V by 11 bases and J by 5 bases, and 16 bases separated the two germline ends. Looked up from germline, CDR1 is MNHNY and CDR2 is SVGAGI (reference sequence).

This clonotype was seen a handful of times. The gene calls are TRBV20-1 and TRBJ2-2; D uncertain. Trimming pared 3 bases from V and 8 bases from J, leaving 16 bases between. The V gene's germline CDR1 is DFQATT and CDR2 SNEGSKA (reference sequence). CDR3 length: 14 residues. The CDR3 spells CSASPPRHSGELFF. CDR3 nucleotide sequence: TGCAGTGCTAGCCCCCCCCGACACTCTGGGGAGCTGTTTTTT.

The rearrangement uses TRBV29-1 and TRBJ1-1; tentatively, D is TRBD1 (6 bases). V lost 8 bases to trimming and J lost 3 bases, with 22 bases between them. Germline V gene data show CDR1 as SQVTM and CDR2 as ANQGSEA. The CDR3 is 15 amino acids. The CDR3 region is CSSTGNRAGYTEAFF. DNA of the CDR3: TGCAGCTCGACCGGTAACAGGGCAGGTTACACTGAAGCTTTCTTT. The full variable domain, completed using reference TRBV29-1 and TRBJ1-1, is SAVISQKPSRDICQRGTSLTIQCQVDSQVTMMFWYRQQPGQSLTLIATANQGSEATYESGFVIDKFPISRPNLTFSTLTVSNMSPEDSSIYLCSSTGNRAGYTEAFFGQGTRLTVV.

This clonotype was picked up many times. The rearrangement joins TRBV20-1 to TRBJ2-3; no clear D. The germline V gene has CDR1 DFQATT and CDR2 SNEGSKA (reference sequence). This CDR3 contains 13 residues. Trimming took off 6 bases at V and 0 bases at J, with 10 bases between the two ends. The CDR3, as DNA: TGCAGTGCCGGTAAACCTAGCACAGATACGCAGTATTTT. Translation gives CSAGKPSTDTQYF.

This rearrangement joins TRBV9 to TRBJ2-7; perhaps TRBD1 as D (6 bases). CDR1 and CDR2 from the germline V gene are SGDLS and YYNGEE. V dropped 2 bases and J dropped 5 bases, with 17 bases sitting between them. This CDR3 is 15 amino acids long. The CDR3 bases are TGTGCCAGCAGCGTTTATGGGGGCGCGGGTAACGAGCAGTACTTC. This translates into CASSVYGGAGNEQYF.

There are a few counts of this clonotype. The genes are TRBV15 and TRBJ1-3; the D is unclear. V gave up 0 bases and J gave up 0 bases, with 9 bases separating them. The CDR3 extends over 16 amino acids. Germline CDR1 and CDR2: LNHNV and YYDKDF (reference sequence). The CDR3 here is CATSRDGRTSGNTIYF. CDR3 nucleotide sequence: TGTGCCACCAGCAGAGATGGGAGGACCTCTGGAAACACCATATATTTT.

This clonotype was seen many times. This sequence joins TRBV5-1 and TRBJ2-3, with unresolved D. This CDR3 has 14 amino acids. CDR1 is SGHRS and CDR2 is YFSETQ in the germline V gene. V was shortened by 0 bases and J by 4 bases, with 9 bases between the two germline ends. CDR3 nucleotides: TGCGCCAGCAGCTTGGAGCAGTGGGCAGATACGCAGTATTTT. This codes for CASSLEQWADTQYF.

In this sample, this clonotype turned up many times. The V call is TRBV20-1, the J call TRBJ2-2; no clear D. The CDR3 runs 12 residues. Germline V gene data show CDR1 as DFQATT and CDR2 as SNEGSKA (reference sequence). V lost 6 bases and J lost 4, with 9 bases in between. CDR3 sequence reads: CSAPQSTGELFF. The DNA for the CDR3 is TGCAGTGCCCCTCAGTCCACCGGGGAGCTGTTTTTT.

This clonotype was picked up a small number of times. This rearrangement joins TRBV27 to TRBJ2-1; 7 nucleotides agree with TRBD2. Germline V gene data show CDR1 as MNHEY and CDR2 as SMNVEV (reference sequence). The CDR3 sequence is 16 residues long. V dropped 2 bases and J dropped 2; count of bases not matched to a gene: 6. Here the CDR3 DNA reads TGTGCCAGCAGTTTAAGGGCGGGACTACCCTACAATGAGCAGTTCTTC. This sequence encodes CASSLRAGLPYNEQFF.

In its sample, this clonotype was seen a few times. The chain has TRBV4-3 and TRBJ2-7; 9 bases fit TRBD1. With V trimmed by 0 bases and J by 6 bases, 6 bases remained unmatched. Germline assignment: CDR1 LGHNA and CDR2 YSLEER. CDR3 length equals 15 residues. CDR3 DNA: TGCGCCAGCAGCCAAGATCTGGGACAGGGTTCCGAGCAGTACTTC. Translation: CASSQDLGQGSEQYF.

The chain couples TRBV9 to TRBJ1-5; a possible D gene is TRBD1 (5 bases). This CDR3 spans 13 amino acids. Trimming left V 3 bases short and J 7 bases short, with 11 bases between. Germline-derived CDR1 and CDR2 are SGDLS and YYNGEE. CDR3 in amino acids: CASSAGTNQPQHF. In DNA, the CDR3 is TGTGCCAGCAGCGCCGGGACGAACCAGCCCCAGCATTTT.

V gene TRBV6-1 combines with J gene TRBJ1-2; the D is unclear. The CDR3 totals 13 residues. CDR1 and CDR2 (germline): MNHNS, SASEGT. The V end lost 5 bases, the J end lost 8 bases, and 15 bases lay between the germline ends. CDR3 coding DNA: TGTGCCAGCAGTATGGGGTTCACGTTGGGCTACACCTTC. Translation: CASSMGFTLGYTF.

The CDR3 sequence: CASSYNDPRLAGDNEQFF. CDR3 in DNA: TGTGCCAGCAGTTACAACGACCCCCGACTAGCGGGAGACAATGAGCAGTTCTTC. V usage is TRBV6-2 or TRBV6-3 and J usage is TRBJ2-1; 12 bases align to TRBD2. CDR3 length: 18 residues. Per germline, CDR1 MNHEY and CDR2 SVGEGT. After removal of 2 bases from V and 5 bases from J, the junction contained 10 bases not matched to a gene.

The chain combines TRBV10-3 with TRBJ2-5, with D tentatively TRBD2 (5 bases). Germline V gene sequence: CDR1 ENHRY, CDR2 SYGVKD. The CDR3 spans 16 residues. The germline V and J ends were trimmed by 4 bases and 3 bases, with 18 bases remaining between them. The CDR3 spells CAISGTPGGREETQYF. In nucleotides, the CDR3 is TGTGCCATCAGTGGAACCCCAGGTGGGCGGGAAGAGACCCAGTACTTC.

This clonotype was recorded many times. This rearrangement joins TRBV5-1 to TRBJ2-1; perhaps TRBD2 as D (6 bases). Germline assignment: CDR1 SGHRS and CDR2 YFSETQ. The V gene lost 0 bases and the J gene lost 4 bases, with 11 bases spanning the gap. The CDR3 length is 15 residues. The CDR3 DNA is TGCGCCAGCAGCTTGGCGGCTAGCGAGTACAATGAGCAGTTCTTC. Its protein product is CASSLAASEYNEQFF.

This clonotype occurred a few times. This rearrangement joins TRBV20-1 to TRBJ1-1; 10 nucleotides line up with TRBD1. CDR1 DFQATT and CDR2 SNEGSKA come from the germline V gene (reference sequence). The ends lost 3 bases at V and 10 bases at J; junction bases unmatched: 11. The CDR3 covers 14 residues. The CDR3 spells CSASDGGTGASAFF. The DNA for the CDR3 is TGCAGTGCTAGCGATGGAGGGACAGGGGCGTCAGCTTTCTTT.

This clonotype came up many times. V and J are TRBV4-2 and TRBJ2-3, with 11 nucleotides matching TRBD2. The CDR3 length is 17 residues. Germline CDR1 and CDR2: LGHNA and YNFKEQ. After removal of 1 base from V and 4 bases from J, the junction contained 7 bases not matched to a gene. The CDR3 DNA reads TGTGCCAGCAGCCAAGCACCTATAGCGGGAGGGTCAGATACGCAGTATTTT. Amino acid sequence: CASSQAPIAGGSDTQYF.

This clonotype came up once. The gene calls are TRBV18 and TRBJ2-1, with 12 bases fitting TRBD2. The CDR3 has 15 residues. The V and J ends lost 3 bases and 9 bases, in that order; junction bases with no gene match: 6. Germline loops: CDR1 KGHSH, CDR2 LQKENI. In DNA, the CDR3 is TGTGCCAGCTCACCGACACTAGCGGGAGGCACTGAGCAGTTCTTC. It specifies CASSPTLAGGTEQFF. Full variable domain (remainder filled in from reference TRBV18 and TRBJ2-1): NAGVMQNPRHLVRRRGQEARLRCSPMKGHSHVYWYRQLPEEGLKFMVYLQKENIIDESGMPKERFSAEFPKEGPSILRIQQVVRGDSAAYFCASSPTLAGGTEQFFGPGTRLTVL.

A few counts support this clonotype. The chain uses TRBV7-2 and TRBJ2-2, with 12 bases that match TRBD2. With V trimmed by 2 bases and J by 9 bases, 7 bases remained unmatched. Germline V CDR1 and CDR2: SGHTA, FQGNSA. This CDR3 contains 16 residues. CDR3 sequence: CASSLFLAGGPRELFF. In DNA form, the CDR3 reads TGTGCCAGCAGCTTATTCCTAGCGGGAGGGCCTAGGGAGCTGTTTTTT.

This clonotype was found once. This chain uses TRBV7-8 with TRBJ2-2; 10 bases match TRBD1. Germline V gene lookup returns CDR1 SGHVS and CDR2 FQNEAQ. V dropped 5 bases and J dropped 7; count of bases not matched to a gene: 7. This CDR3 is built from 15 residues. The CDR3 here is CASSRRQGANGELFF. In DNA form, the CDR3 reads TGTGCCAGCAGCCGCAGACAGGGGGCGAACGGGGAGCTGTTTTTT.

The rearrangement joins TRBV3-1 to TRBJ2-5; maybe TRBD2 (5 bases). The CDR3 covers 15 residues. From germline, CDR1 is LGHDT and CDR2 YNNKEL (reference sequence). V gave up 4 bases and J gave up 1 base, with 13 bases separating them. CDR3 sequence: CASSPDGLFQETQYF. CDR3 in DNA: TGTGCCAGCAGCCCAGACGGACTCTTCCAAGAGACCCAGTACTTC.

This rearrangement joins TRBV15 to TRBJ2-1; tentatively, D is TRBD1 or TRBD2 (5 bases each). The V gene lost 4 bases and the J gene lost 6 bases, with 19 bases spanning the gap. The CDR3 loop spans 16 amino acids. Looked up from germline, CDR1 is LNHNV and CDR2 is YYDKDF (reference sequence). DNA of the CDR3: TGTGCCACCAGCACTCGCTGGCGGGCTGGGGGCAATGAGCAGTTCTTC. It translates to CATSTRWRAGGNEQFF.

The chain couples TRBV7-8 to TRBJ1-6; D gene ambiguous. Trimming pared 2 bases from V and 7 bases from J, leaving 9 bases between. The CDR3 totals 14 residues. The germline CDR1 and CDR2 sequences are SGHVS and FQNEAQ. For the CDR3, the DNA is TGTGCCAGCAGCTTAATTTACAGAAATTCACCCCTCCACTTT. Amino acids: CASSLIYRNSPLHF.

This clonotype has just a few counts. V and J are TRBV10-3 and TRBJ2-6, with D perhaps TRBD1 or TRBD2 (6 bases each). Germline lookup yields CDR1 ENHRY and CDR2 SYGVKD. V lost 9 bases to trimming and J lost 2 bases, with 14 bases between them. The CDR3 is made up of 15 amino acids. The CDR3 here is CAIGVGGPGANVLTF. The CDR3 DNA is TGTGCCATTGGAGTTGGGGGGCCTGGGGCCAACGTCCTGACTTTC.

This clonotype has at least ten counts. The rearrangement uses TRBV29-1 and TRBJ1-2; D unclear. The germline V and J ends were trimmed by 4 bases and 1 base, with 10 bases remaining between them. The CDR3 runs to 13 residues. Germline V gene lookup returns CDR1 SQVTM and CDR2 ANQGSEA. The CDR3 DNA reads as TGCAGCGTTGCCCTGAGGAATAACTATGGCTACACCTTC. Protein: CSVALRNNYGYTF. The variable domain in full, with the rest retrieved from reference TRBV29-1 and TRBJ1-2, is SAVISQKPSRDICQRGTSLTIQCQVDSQVTMMFWYRQQPGQSLTLIATANQGSEATYESGFVIDKFPISRPNLTFSTLTVSNMSPEDSSIYLCSVALRNNYGYTFGSGTRLTVV.

This clonotype has just a few counts. The chain is built from TRBV5-6 and TRBJ1-5; TRBD1 might be the D (6 bases). Germline V gives CDR1 SGHDT, CDR2 YYEEEE. V was pared by 0 bases and J by 4 bases, with 11 bases between. The CDR3 runs 15 residues. CDR3 nucleotide sequence: TGTGCCAGCAGCTTGGGGGCACAGGGAAATCAGCCCCAGCATTTT. Its translation is CASSLGAQGNQPQHF.

The genes are TRBV7-9 and TRBJ2-7; TRBD1 aligns across 8 bases. The CDR3 sequence is 16 residues long. V lost 5 bases to trimming and J lost 6 bases; unmatched junction nucleotides: 15. Germline loops: CDR1 SEHNR, CDR2 FQNEAQ (reference sequence). CDR3 coding DNA: TGTGCCAGCAGCCCAACTCGACAGGGGCGCGTTTTCGAGCAGTACTTC. Residues: CASSPTRQGRVFEQYF.